The clone carrying this T cell receptor (beta chain) was picked up a small number of times. Its antigen is undetermined. Germline V gene lookup returns CDR1 KGHDR and CDR2 SFDVKD. The CDR3 is 13 amino acids. Trimming left V 8 bases short and J 7 bases short, with 16 bases between. These data are taken from a study of T-cell memory formation after mild COVID-19. Overall study findings and caveats: CD4+ bias marked clones expanding day 15 to 37, unlike balanced contracting clones. Largely, contracting CD4+ clones fell within CM and EM, and contracting CD8+ clones within EMRA. The finding that pre-infection memory included some responding clones suggested that cross-reactive memory joined.

TCRdb analysed the 5' RACE reads with MiXCR anew, one entry per CDR3 protein. The table includes fewer than 700,000 distinct CDR3 sequences, about 20% detected once. Material for sequencing was PBMCs or a T cell subset sorted from them (not recorded which). The TCR originated in an adult woman who had mild COVID-19 (a few samples of this study predate the infection). Cell type and time point are not known. This sequence joins TRBV24-1 and TRBJ2-5; D is ambiguous. CDR3 nucleotides: TGTGCCACCACTGACCCCGTGAGGCGGACCCAGTACTTC. It specifies CATTDPVRRTQYF.